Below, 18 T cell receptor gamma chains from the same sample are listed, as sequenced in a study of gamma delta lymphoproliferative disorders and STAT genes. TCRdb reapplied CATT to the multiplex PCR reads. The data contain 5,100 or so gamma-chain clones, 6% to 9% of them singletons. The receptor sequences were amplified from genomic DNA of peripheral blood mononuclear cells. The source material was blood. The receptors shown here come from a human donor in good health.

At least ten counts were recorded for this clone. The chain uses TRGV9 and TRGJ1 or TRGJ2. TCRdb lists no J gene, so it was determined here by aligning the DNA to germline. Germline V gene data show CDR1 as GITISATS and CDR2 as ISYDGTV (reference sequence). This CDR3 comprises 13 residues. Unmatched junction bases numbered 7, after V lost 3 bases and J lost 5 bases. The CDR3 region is CALWEWRDYKKLF. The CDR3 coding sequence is TGTGCCTTGTGGGAGTGGAGGGATTATAAGAAACTCTTT.

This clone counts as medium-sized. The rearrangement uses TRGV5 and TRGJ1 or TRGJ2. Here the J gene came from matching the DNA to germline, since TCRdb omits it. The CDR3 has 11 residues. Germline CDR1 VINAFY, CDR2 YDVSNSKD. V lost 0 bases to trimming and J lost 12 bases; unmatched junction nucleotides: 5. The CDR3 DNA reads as TGTGCCACCTGGGACAGGCCATGGAAACTCTTT. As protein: CATWDRPWKLF.

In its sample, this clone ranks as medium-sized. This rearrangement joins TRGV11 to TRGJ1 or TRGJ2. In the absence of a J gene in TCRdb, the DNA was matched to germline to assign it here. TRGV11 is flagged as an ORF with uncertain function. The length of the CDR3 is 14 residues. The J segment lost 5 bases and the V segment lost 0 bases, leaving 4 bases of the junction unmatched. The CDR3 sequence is CACWIRHRDYKKLF. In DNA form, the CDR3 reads TGTGCCTGCTGGATTAGGCACCGGGATTATAAGAAACTCTTT.

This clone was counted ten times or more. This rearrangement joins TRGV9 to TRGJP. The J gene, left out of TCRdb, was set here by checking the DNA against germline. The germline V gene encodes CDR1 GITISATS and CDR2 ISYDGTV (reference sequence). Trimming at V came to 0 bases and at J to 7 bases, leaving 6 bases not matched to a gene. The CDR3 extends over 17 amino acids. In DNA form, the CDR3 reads TGTGCCTTGTGGGAGGTGTATGATGAGTTGGGCAAAAAAATCAAGGTATTT. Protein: CALWEVYDELGKKIKVF.

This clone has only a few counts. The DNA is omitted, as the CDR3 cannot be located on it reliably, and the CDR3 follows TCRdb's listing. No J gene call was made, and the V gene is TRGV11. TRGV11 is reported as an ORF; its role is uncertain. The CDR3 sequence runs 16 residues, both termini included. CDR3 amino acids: CTTVPAQWECDWIKTF.

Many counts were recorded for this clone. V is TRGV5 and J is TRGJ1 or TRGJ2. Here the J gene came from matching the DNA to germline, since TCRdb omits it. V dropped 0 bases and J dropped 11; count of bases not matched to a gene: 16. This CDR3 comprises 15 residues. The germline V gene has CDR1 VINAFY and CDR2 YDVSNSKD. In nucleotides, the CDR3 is TGTGCCACCTGGGACAGGCGTGTGGTTTTTTGGGAGAAACTCTTT. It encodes CATWDRRVVFWEKLF.

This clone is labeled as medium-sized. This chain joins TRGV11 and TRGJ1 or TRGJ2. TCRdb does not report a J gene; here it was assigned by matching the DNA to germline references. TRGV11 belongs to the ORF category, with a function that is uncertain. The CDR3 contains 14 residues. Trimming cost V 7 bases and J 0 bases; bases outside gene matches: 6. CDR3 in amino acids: CACWIRENYYKKLF. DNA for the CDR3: TGTGCCTGCTGGATCCGCGAGAATTATTATAAGAAACTCTTT.

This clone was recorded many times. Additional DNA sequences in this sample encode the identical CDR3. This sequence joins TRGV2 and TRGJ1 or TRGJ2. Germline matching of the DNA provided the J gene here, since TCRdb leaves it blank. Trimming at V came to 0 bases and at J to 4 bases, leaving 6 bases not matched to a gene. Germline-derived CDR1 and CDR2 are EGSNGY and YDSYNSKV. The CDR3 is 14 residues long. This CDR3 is CATWDGPDYYKKLF. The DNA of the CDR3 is TGTGCCACCTGGGACGGGCCAGACTATTATAAGAAACTCTTT.

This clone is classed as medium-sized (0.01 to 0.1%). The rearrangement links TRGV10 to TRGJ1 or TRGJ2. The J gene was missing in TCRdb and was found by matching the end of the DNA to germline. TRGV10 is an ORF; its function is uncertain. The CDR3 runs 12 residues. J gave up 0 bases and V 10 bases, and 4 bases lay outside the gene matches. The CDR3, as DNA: TGTGCTGCGTCGCTGAATTATTATAAGAAACTCTTT. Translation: CAASLNYYKKLF.

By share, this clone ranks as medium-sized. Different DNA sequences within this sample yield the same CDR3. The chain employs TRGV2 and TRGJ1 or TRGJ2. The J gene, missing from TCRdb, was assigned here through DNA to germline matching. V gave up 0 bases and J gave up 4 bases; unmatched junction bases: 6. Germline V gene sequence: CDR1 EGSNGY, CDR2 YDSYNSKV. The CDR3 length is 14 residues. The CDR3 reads CATWDGPGYYKKLF. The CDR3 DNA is TGTGCCACCTGGGACGGGCCCGGATATTATAAGAAACTCTTT.

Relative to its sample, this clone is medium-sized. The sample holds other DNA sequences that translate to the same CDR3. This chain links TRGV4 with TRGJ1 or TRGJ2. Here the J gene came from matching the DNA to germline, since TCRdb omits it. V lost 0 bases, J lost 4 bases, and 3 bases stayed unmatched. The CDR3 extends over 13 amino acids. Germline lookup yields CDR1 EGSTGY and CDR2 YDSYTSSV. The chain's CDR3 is CATWDGPYYKKLF. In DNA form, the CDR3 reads TGTGCCACCTGGGATGGGCCCTATTATAAGAAACTCTTT.

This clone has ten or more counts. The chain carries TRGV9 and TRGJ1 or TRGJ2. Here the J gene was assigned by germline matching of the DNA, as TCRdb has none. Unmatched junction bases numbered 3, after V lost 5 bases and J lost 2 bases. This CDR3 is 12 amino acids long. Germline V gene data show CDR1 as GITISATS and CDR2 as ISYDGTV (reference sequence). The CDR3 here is CALWGDYYKKLF. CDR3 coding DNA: TGTGCCTTGTGGGGGGATTATTATAAGAAACTCTTT.

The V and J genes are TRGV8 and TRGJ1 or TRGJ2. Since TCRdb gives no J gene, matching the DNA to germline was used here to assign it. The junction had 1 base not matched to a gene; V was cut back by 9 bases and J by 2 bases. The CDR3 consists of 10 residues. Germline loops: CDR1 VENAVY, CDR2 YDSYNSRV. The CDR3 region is CATHYYKKLF. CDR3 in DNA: TGTGCCACCCATTATTATAAGAAACTCTTT.

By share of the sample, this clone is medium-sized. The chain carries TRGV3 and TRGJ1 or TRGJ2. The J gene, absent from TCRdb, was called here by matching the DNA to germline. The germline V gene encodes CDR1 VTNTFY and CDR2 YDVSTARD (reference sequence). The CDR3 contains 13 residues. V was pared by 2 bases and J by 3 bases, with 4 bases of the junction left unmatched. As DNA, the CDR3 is TGTGCCACCTGGGACACCCCTTATTATAAGAAACTCTTT. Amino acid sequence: CATWDTPYYKKLF.

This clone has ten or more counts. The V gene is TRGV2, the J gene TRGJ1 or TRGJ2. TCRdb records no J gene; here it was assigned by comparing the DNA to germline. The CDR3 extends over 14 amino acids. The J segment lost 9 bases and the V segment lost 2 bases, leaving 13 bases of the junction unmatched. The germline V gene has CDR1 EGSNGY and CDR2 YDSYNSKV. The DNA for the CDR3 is TGTGCCACCTGGGACGAGTTATACCGGGGTAAGAAACTCTTT. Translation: CATWDELYRGKKLF.

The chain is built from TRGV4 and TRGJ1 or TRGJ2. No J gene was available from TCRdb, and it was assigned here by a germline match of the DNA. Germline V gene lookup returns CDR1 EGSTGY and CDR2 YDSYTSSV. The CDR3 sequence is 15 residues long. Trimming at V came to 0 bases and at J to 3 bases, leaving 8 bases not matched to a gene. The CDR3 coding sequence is TGTGCCACCTGGGATGGGCATCTGAGTTATTATAAGAAACTCTTT. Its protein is CATWDGHLSYYKKLF.

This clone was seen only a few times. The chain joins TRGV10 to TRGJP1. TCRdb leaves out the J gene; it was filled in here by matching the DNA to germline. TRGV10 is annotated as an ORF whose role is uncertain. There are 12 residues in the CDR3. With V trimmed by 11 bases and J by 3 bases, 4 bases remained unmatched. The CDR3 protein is CAARATGWFKIF. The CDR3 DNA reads TGTGCTGCGCGGGCCACTGGTTGGTTCAAGATATTT.

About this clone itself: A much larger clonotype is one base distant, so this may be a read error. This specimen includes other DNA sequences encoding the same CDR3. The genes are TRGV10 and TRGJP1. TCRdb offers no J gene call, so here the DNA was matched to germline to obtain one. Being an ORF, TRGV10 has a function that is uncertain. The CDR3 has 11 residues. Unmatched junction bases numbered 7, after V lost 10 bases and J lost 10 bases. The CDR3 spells CAASPNWFKIF. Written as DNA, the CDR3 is TGTGCTGCGTCCCCCAATTGGTTCAAGATATTT.